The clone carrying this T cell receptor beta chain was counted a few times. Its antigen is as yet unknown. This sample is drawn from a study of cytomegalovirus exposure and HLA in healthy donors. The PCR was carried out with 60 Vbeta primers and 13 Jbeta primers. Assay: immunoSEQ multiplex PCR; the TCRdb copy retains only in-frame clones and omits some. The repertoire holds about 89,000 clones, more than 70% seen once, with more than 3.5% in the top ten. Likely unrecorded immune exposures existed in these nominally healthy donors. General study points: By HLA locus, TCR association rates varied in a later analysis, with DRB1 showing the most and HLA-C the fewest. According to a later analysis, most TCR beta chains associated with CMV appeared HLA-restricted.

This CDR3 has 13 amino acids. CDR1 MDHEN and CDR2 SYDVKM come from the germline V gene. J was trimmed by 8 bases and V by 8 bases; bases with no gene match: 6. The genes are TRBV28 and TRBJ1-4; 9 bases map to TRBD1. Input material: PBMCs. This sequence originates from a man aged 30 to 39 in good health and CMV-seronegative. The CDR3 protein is CASRRTGAEKLFF. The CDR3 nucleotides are TGTGCCAGCCGACGGACAGGGGCCGAAAAACTGTTTTTT.